These 28 T cell receptor beta chains share one sample of origin, sequenced in a study of T cell changes during pregnancy in multiple sclerosis. Method: immunoSEQ multiplex PCR; TCRdb's copy keeps in-frame clones and lacks some. The sample holds tens of thousands of clones, roughly nine tenths seen once. The sample was CD4+ T cells from peripheral blood mononuclear cells, taken in the first trimester of pregnancy. Every receptor here comes from a female donor with multiple sclerosis, enrolled in a pregnancy study.

The V call is TRBV27, the J call TRBJ1-1, with 10 bases identical to TRBD1. The CDR3 is made up of 14 amino acids. CDR1 and CDR2 (germline): MNHEY, SMNVEV (reference sequence). The V segment lost 5 bases and the J segment 3 bases; nucleotides outside the gene matches: 3. In DNA form, the CDR3 reads TGTGCCAGCAGTGAGGGACAGGGGTACACTGAAGCTTTCTTT. Translating it yields CASSEGQGYTEAFF.

This chain links TRBV29-1 with TRBJ2-3; 12 bases fit TRBD2. This CDR3 is 15 amino acids long. With V trimmed by 6 bases and J by 5 bases, 9 bases remained unmatched. Germline lookup yields CDR1 SQVTM and CDR2 ANQGSEA. CDR3 sequence: CSVVTSGRTKDTQYF. The CDR3 DNA is TGCAGCGTCGTCACTAGCGGGAGGACAAAAGATACGCAGTATTTT.

V and J are TRBV19 and TRBJ2-6; no reliable D call. The germline V gene has CDR1 LNHDA and CDR2 SQIVND (reference sequence). The CDR3 extends over 12 amino acids. The V end lost 6 bases, the J end lost 8 bases, and 8 bases lay between the germline ends. CDR3 loop: CASRSVSNVLTF. The CDR3 DNA is TGTGCCAGTAGAAGCGTATCCAACGTCCTGACTTTC.

This chain connects TRBV23-1 to TRBJ1-5, with unresolved D. TRBV23-1 is noted as an ORF with a role that remains uncertain. CDR3 length equals 17 residues. Deletions cut 6 bases from V and 0 bases from J, with 18 bases between. CDR3 loop: CASSRAVIEYSNQPQHF. Written as DNA, the CDR3 is TGCGCCAGCAGCCGAGCGGTTATAGAGTATAGCAATCAGCCCCAGCATTTT.

V and J are TRBV19 and TRBJ2-6; possible D gene TRBD1, 6 bases. The CDR3 has 17 residues. V was cut by 3 bases and J by 1 base, with 13 bases left in between. Germline V gene data show CDR1 as LNHDA and CDR2 as SQIVND (reference sequence). CDR3 residues: CASSIMGRGSGANVLTF. The CDR3 DNA reads TGTGCCAGTAGTATTATGGGCAGGGGTTCTGGGGCCAACGTCCTGACTTTC.

The rearrangement links TRBV6-5 to TRBJ1-5, with TRBD1 matching 7 bases. After removal of 4 bases from V and 6 bases from J, the junction contained 6 bases not matched to a gene. CDR3 length: 14 residues. CDR1 and CDR2 from the germline V gene are MNHEY and SVGAGI. CDR3 residues: CASSFRQGSQPQHF. CDR3 nucleotide sequence: TGTGCCAGCAGTTTCCGACAGGGAAGTCAGCCCCAGCATTTT.

Concerning this clone: This specimen includes other DNA sequences encoding the same CDR3. The J gene is TRBJ2-1, the V gene TRBV13, with TRBD2 identical over 8 bases. The CDR3 is 13 residues long. CDR1 and CDR2 (germline): PRHDT, FYEKMQ (reference sequence). V gave up 9 bases and J gave up 12 bases; unmatched junction bases: 13. The CDR3 region is CASSPAATSGQFF. In DNA, the CDR3 is TGTGCCAGTAGCCCAGCGGCTACTAGCGGGCAGTTCTTC.

This clone has just one count. The chain joins TRBV27 to TRBJ2-1; 8 nucleotides match TRBD2. The CDR3 length is 20 residues. With V trimmed by 3 bases and J by 4 bases, 20 bases remained unmatched. Germline lookup yields CDR1 MNHEY and CDR2 SMNVEV (reference sequence). The CDR3 DNA follows: TGTGCCAGCAGTTTGACCCTTCCCCCTTTAAGCGGGAGCAGATACAATGAGCAGTTCTTC. It specifies CASSLTLPPLSGSRYNEQFF.

The J gene is TRBJ2-7, the V gene TRBV15, with TRBD2 matching over 10 bases. CDR1 is LNHNV and CDR2 is YYDKDF in the germline V gene (reference sequence). With 0 bases clipped from V and 4 bases from J, the junction kept 6 bases outside the gene matches. The CDR3 loop spans 16 amino acids. The DNA for the CDR3 is TGTGCCACCAGCAGAGAGCCTAGCGGGAGTTGGTACGAGCAGTACTTC. Protein product: CATSREPSGSWYEQYF.

The genes are TRBV28 and TRBJ1-5; D remains unclear. This CDR3 contains 15 residues. The V and J ends lost 6 bases and 5 bases respectively, with 17 bases between them. Germline CDR1 MDHEN, CDR2 SYDVKM. The CDR3 reads CASSRGGVNHQPQHF. The CDR3 region has the DNA TGTGCCAGCAGCCGTGGCGGGGTCAACCATCAGCCCCAGCATTTT.

V is TRBV7-8 and J is TRBJ2-5; 8 bases line up with TRBD1. The germline gives CDR1 SGHVS, CDR2 FQNEAQ. V was clipped by 1 base and J by 0 bases; unmatched bases: 1. The CDR3 extends over 15 amino acids. CDR3 in amino acids: CASSLGQGYQETQYF. The CDR3 DNA is TGTGCCAGCAGCTTAGGACAGGGGTACCAAGAGACCCAGTACTTC.

The genes are TRBV9 and TRBJ2-1, with TRBD1 matching over 8 bases. CDR1 SGDLS and CDR2 YYNGEE come from the germline V gene. The CDR3 has 16 residues. Trimming at V came to 0 bases and at J to 5 bases, leaving 7 bases not matched to a gene. CDR3 nucleotides: TGTGCCAGCAGCGTAGAAATCAGGGGGCAAAACAATGAGCAGTTCTTC. Translation: CASSVEIRGQNNEQFF.

The chain is built from TRBV7-2 and TRBJ1-4; tentatively, D is TRBD1 (5 bases). The CDR3 extends over 14 amino acids. Per the germline V gene, CDR1 is SGHTA and CDR2 is FQGNSA. Trimming shortened V by 5 bases and J by 8 bases, and 15 bases separated the two germline ends. The CDR3 DNA reads TGTGCCAGCAGCCGAATGGTTGGGGGGGAAAAACTGTTTTTT. Residues: CASSRMVGGEKLFF.

The V gene is TRBV6-5, the J gene TRBJ2-1, with 11 bases identical to TRBD2. The CDR3 runs 15 residues. Germline loops: CDR1 MNHEY, CDR2 SVGAGI. Trimming removed 7 bases from V and 5 bases from J; junction bases left unmatched: 7. The CDR3 loop is CASKLAGALNNEQFF. Here the CDR3 DNA reads TGTGCCAGCAAACTAGCGGGGGCCCTTAACAATGAGCAGTTCTTC.

The rearrangement uses TRBV7-2 and TRBJ1-5; D is perhaps TRBD1 (5 bases). The CDR3 runs 17 residues. V was trimmed by 5 bases and J by 3 bases, leaving 20 bases between them. CDR1 and CDR2 (germline): SGHTA, FQGNSA. The CDR3 DNA sequence: TGTGCCAGCAGCCAAAGGGGCACACCCACTTCCAATCAGCCCCAGCATTTT. Its protein product is CASSQRGTPTSNQPQHF.

The chain uses TRBV9 and TRBJ2-4, with a weak D call TRBD2 (6 bases). Germline CDR1 is SGDLS and CDR2 is YYNGEE. Trimming took off 3 bases at V and 1 base at J, with 8 bases between the two ends. The CDR3 runs to 14 residues. CDR3 residues: CASSEAGAKNIQYF. CDR3 nucleotide sequence: TGTGCCAGCAGCGAGGCGGGGGCCAAAAACATTCAGTACTTC. The variable domain in full, with the rest retrieved from reference TRBV9 and TRBJ2-4, is DSGVTQTPKHLITATGQRVTLRCSPRSGDLSVYWYQQSLDQGLQFLIQYYNGEERAKGNILERFSAQQFPDLHSELNLSSLELGDSALYFCASSEAGAKNIQYFGAGTRLSVL.

The chain links TRBV7-9 to TRBJ2-7, with D possibly being TRBD2 (5 bases). The CDR3 is made up of 13 amino acids. Trimming removed 2 bases from V and 5 bases from J, with 10 bases in between. CDR1 is SEHNR, CDR2 FQNEAQ, per germline (reference sequence). CDR3 nucleotide sequence: TGTGCCAGCAGCTTATATCGGGGAAACGAGCAGTACTTC. Translation: CASSLYRGNEQYF.

The chain employs TRBV4-1 and TRBJ2-7, with D possibly TRBD2 on 5 matching bases. Germline CDR1 is MGHRA and CDR2 is YSYEKL. The V gene lost 0 bases and the J gene lost 6 bases, with 12 bases spanning the gap. The CDR3 has 14 residues. The CDR3 sequence: CASSQDNLAGEQYF. In DNA, the CDR3 is TGCGCCAGCAGCCAAGATAACCTAGCTGGCGAGCAGTACTTC.

The chain has TRBV6-4 and TRBJ2-7; 8 positions agree with TRBD2. The CDR3 has 14 amino acids. V lost 10 bases and J lost 6; bases outside the gene matches: 14. Germline values: CDR1 MRHNA, CDR2 SNTAGT. The CDR3 DNA follows: TGTGCCACCCCCCGGGGGACTAGATTTTGCGAGCAGTACTTC. Translated, it gives CATPRGTRFCEQYF.

The V and J genes are TRBV30 and TRBJ2-5, with 7 bases matching TRBD2. This CDR3 has 15 amino acids. Germline lookup yields CDR1 GTSNPN and CDR2 SVGIG (reference sequence). V gave up 3 bases and J gave up 5 bases; unmatched junction bases: 12. For the CDR3, the DNA is TGTGCCTGGAGAGCTAGCGGAGGGGATAAGGAGACCCAGTACTTC. It encodes CAWRASGGDKETQYF. Using reference TRBV30 and TRBJ2-5 for the parts outside the CDR3, the full variable domain is SQTIHQWPATLVQPVGSPLSLECTVEGTSNPNLYWYRQAAGRGLQLLFYSVGIGQISSEVPQNLSASRPQDRQFILSSKKLLLSDSGFYLCAWRASGGDKETQYFGPGTRLLVL.

V usage is TRBV15 and J usage is TRBJ1-4; 9 bases are a match to TRBD1. The CDR3 sequence is 15 residues long. Germline V CDR1 and CDR2: LNHNV, YYDKDF (reference sequence). Trimming cost V 7 bases and J 7 bases; bases outside gene matches: 10. CDR3 sequence reads: CATIQTGGIGEKLFF. CDR3 bases: TGTGCCACCATCCAGACAGGGGGAATTGGTGAAAAACTGTTTTTT.

This chain uses TRBV19 with TRBJ2-7, with 7 bases that match TRBD1. Germline V gene sequence: CDR1 LNHDA, CDR2 SQIVND (reference sequence). The CDR3 sequence is 15 residues long. With V trimmed by 5 bases and J by 2 bases, 9 bases remained unmatched. The chain's CDR3 is CASSSPGQLTYEQYF. The CDR3 DNA follows: TGTGCCAGTAGTTCACCGGGACAGCTAACCTACGAGCAGTACTTC. The variable domain in full, with the rest retrieved from reference TRBV19 and TRBJ2-7, is DGGITQSPKYLFRKEGQNVTLSCEQNLNHDAMYWYRQDPGQGLRLIYYSQIVNDFQKGDIAEGYSVSREKKESFPLTVTSAQKNPTAFYLCASSSPGQLTYEQYFGPGTRLTVT.

The V and J genes are TRBV12-5 and TRBJ1-1; tentative D call: TRBD1 (5 bases). Germline-derived CDR1 and CDR2 are LGHNT and FRNRAP. Trimming cost V 7 bases and J 4 bases, with 13 bases left between them. The CDR3 length is 13 residues. DNA for the CDR3: TGTGCTAGTGCCACATGGGGCGGCACTGAAGCTTTCTTT. Protein sequence: CASATWGGTEAFF.

The rearrangement uses TRBV6-6 and TRBJ1-5, with D possibly being TRBD1 (6 bases). The germline CDR1 and CDR2 sequences are MNHNY and SVGAGI (reference sequence). CDR3 size: 13 residues. Trimming removed 6 bases at V and 4 bases at J, with 10 bases between. CDR3 amino acids: CASSWDKNQPQHF. The CDR3, as DNA: TGTGCCAGCAGCTGGGACAAAAATCAGCCCCAGCATTTT.

J is TRBJ2-5 and V is TRBV29-1; maybe TRBD2 (6 bases). This CDR3 region has 11 residues. In germline, CDR1 is SQVTM, CDR2 ANQGSEA. Trimming took 4 bases from V and 11 from J, leaving 14 bases between them. CDR3 nucleotides: TGCAGCGTTGGTGGGGGGACCCCGCAGTACTTC. Its protein product is CSVGGGTPQYF.

This clone has only one observation. V and J are TRBV28 and TRBJ1-3; D gene unclear. The CDR3 is 13 amino acids. V shed 10 bases and J shed 0 bases, with 10 bases lying between them. From germline, CDR1 is MDHEN and CDR2 SYDVKM. The CDR3 loop reads CATNRFSGNTIYF. CDR3 DNA: TGTGCCACCAACCGGTTCTCTGGAAACACCATATATTTT.

The chain is built from TRBV19 and TRBJ1-1, with no clear D. CDR3 length: 11 residues. Germline lookup yields CDR1 LNHDA and CDR2 SQIVND (reference sequence). V lost 6 bases and J 5 bases, leaving 7 bases between the germline ends. CDR3 protein: CASSGNTEAFF. The CDR3 DNA is TGTGCCAGTAGCGGGAATACTGAAGCTTTCTTT. Full variable domain (remainder filled in from reference TRBV19 and TRBJ1-1): DGGITQSPKYLFRKEGQNVTLSCEQNLNHDAMYWYRQDPGQGLRLIYYSQIVNDFQKGDIAEGYSVSREKKESFPLTVTSAQKNPTAFYLCASSGNTEAFFGQGTRLTVV.

The genes are TRBV19 and TRBJ1-1, with 8 bases identical to TRBD1. Germline V gives CDR1 LNHDA, CDR2 SQIVND (reference sequence). CDR3 size: 16 residues. Trimming at V came to 6 bases and at J to 2 bases, leaving 11 bases not matched to a gene. CDR3 region: CASRSGQEHINTEAFF. CDR3 DNA: TGTGCCAGTAGGTCGGGACAGGAGCACATAAACACTGAAGCTTTCTTT.